This T cell receptor beta chain was identified during a study of blood T cell repertoires in COVID-19. Looking at the study overall: PBMCs, B-cell-depleted T cells, or T cells provided the cDNA or gDNA that made up the material.

Source study methods: Estimation of nucleated cell counts relied on the amplification of reference gene primers. The repertoire was sequenced with immunoSEQ multiplex PCR; TCRdb's copy has only in-frame clones and lacks some. V, J and clone size are taken as reported in that table, and D and trimming were inferred from the DNA itself. The sample holds about 210,000 clones; about 90% are singletons and the top ten take roughly 1.2%. Sequenced: peripheral blood. The receptor was isolated from a man younger than 45 with acute or convalescent COVID-19.

The CDR3 loop reads CAWSSGTYKNIQYF. The CDR3 DNA follows: TGTGCCTGGAGCTCCGGGACTTACAAAAACATTCAGTACTTC. This chain uses TRBV30 with TRBJ2-4; D may be TRBD2 (6 bases). Trimming shortened V by 3 bases and J by 3 bases, and 12 bases separated the two germline ends. Germline V gene sequence: CDR1 GTSNPN, CDR2 SVGIG (reference sequence). The CDR3 has 14 residues. Looking up the rest from reference TRBV30 and TRBJ2-4 gives the full variable domain: SQTIHQWPATLVQPVGSPLSLECTVEGTSNPNLYWYRQAAGRGLQLLFYSVGIGQISSEVPQNLSASRPQDRQFILSSKKLLLSDSGFYLCAWSSGTYKNIQYFGAGTRLSVL.